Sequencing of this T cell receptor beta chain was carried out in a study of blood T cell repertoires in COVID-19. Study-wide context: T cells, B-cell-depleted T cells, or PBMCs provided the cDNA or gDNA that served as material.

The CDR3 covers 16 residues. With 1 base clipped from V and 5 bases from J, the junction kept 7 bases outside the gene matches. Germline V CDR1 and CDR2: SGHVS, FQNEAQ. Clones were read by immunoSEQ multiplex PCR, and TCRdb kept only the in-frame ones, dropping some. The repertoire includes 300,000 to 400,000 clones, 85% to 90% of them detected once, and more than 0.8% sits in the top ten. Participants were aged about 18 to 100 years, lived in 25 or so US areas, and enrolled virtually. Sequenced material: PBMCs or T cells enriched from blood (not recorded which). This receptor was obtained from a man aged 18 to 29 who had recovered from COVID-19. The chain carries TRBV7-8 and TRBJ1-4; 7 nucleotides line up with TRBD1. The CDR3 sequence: CASSLGGQGVNEKLFF. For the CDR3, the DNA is TGTGCCAGCAGCTTAGGGGGTCAGGGGGTGAATGAAAAACTGTTTTTT.